This T cell receptor (beta chain) came from a study of cytomegalovirus exposure and HLA in healthy donors. Turning to the study itself: A prior analysis found roughly 110 million unique TCR beta sequences from approximately 190 million T cells.

With regard to this clone: Its antigen is currently unknown.

The CDR3 spans 17 residues. Germline values: CDR1 LGHNA, CDR2 YSLEER. Trimming left V 2 bases short and J 0 bases short, with 14 bases between. PCR used 60 Vbeta primers and 13 Jbeta primers. Generated by immunoSEQ multiplex PCR, the TCRdb table keeps only in-frame clones and is missing some. The sample yields some 110,000 clones, over 60% seen once. Healthy people donating bone marrow made up the donors. Study results and limitations: Accurate HLA-A and HLA-B prediction from TCR beta sequences was reported for most subjects. It was shown in a later analysis that HLA-associated TCR beta chains were more clonally expanded than other, equally common chains.

The specimen was PBMCs. This clonotype was sampled from a man aged 25 to 40 in good health and CMV-seropositive. This chain joins TRBV4-3 and TRBJ1-3; D is unresolved. Written as DNA, the CDR3 is TGCGCCAGCAGCCAACATTCCGAACCCGGCTCTGGAAACACCATATATTTT. This translates into CASSQHSEPGSGNTIYF.